Shown below are 16 T cell receptor beta chains from a single sample sequenced in a study of blood T cell repertoires in COVID-19. Produced via immunoSEQ multiplex PCR; TCRdb's table is partial and in-frame only. The sample has roughly 200,000 clones; approximately 91% are singletons. Sequencing was done on a sample of peripheral blood. The source of these receptors is a man aged 50 to 60 with COVID-19, enrolled during active disease.

The chain is built from TRBV5-4 and TRBJ1-4; D remains ambiguous. CDR1 is SGHNT, CDR2 YYREEE, per germline (reference sequence). The CDR3 consists of 13 residues. V lost 5 bases and J 3 bases, leaving 8 bases between the germline ends. The CDR3 DNA reads TGTGCCAGCAGGAGGGCGGCTAATGAAAAACTGTTTTTT. Translation: CASRRAANEKLFF.

As concerns this clone: At one end, the junction sequence differs from germline, possibly due to a read error. CDR3 in amino acids: CASREDRIYQPQHF. For the CDR3, the DNA is TGTGCCAGCAGAGAAGACAGAATTTATCAGCCCCAGCATTTT. This rearrangement joins TRBV2 to TRBJ1-5; possibly TRBD1 for D (5 bases). Germline CDR1 SNHLY, CDR2 FYNNEI. This CDR3 comprises 14 residues.

The V call is TRBV5-1, the J call TRBJ2-1; D ambiguous. Germline V CDR1 and CDR2: SGHRS, YFSETQ. Trimming shortened V by 1 base and J by 0 bases, and 17 bases separated the two germline ends. CDR3 length: 18 residues. CDR3 protein: CASSLKEQNLTSYNEQFF. Here the CDR3 DNA reads TGCGCCAGCAGCTTGAAGGAGCAGAACCTTACCTCCTACAATGAGCAGTTCTTC.

The chain links TRBV5-1 to TRBJ1-2; 11 nucleotides agree with TRBD1. The CDR3 sequence is 14 residues long. The junction had 2 bases not matched to a gene; V was cut back by 5 bases and J by 2 bases. Germline lookup yields CDR1 SGHRS and CDR2 YFSETQ. The CDR3 protein is CASRGQGGNYGYTF. As DNA, the CDR3 is TGCGCCAGCAGGGGACAGGGGGGCAACTATGGCTACACCTTC.

The genes are TRBV30 and TRBJ2-7, with 9 positions matching TRBD2. Trimming cost V 6 bases and J 4 bases; bases outside gene matches: 4. In germline, CDR1 is GTSNPN, CDR2 SVGIG (reference sequence). This CDR3 comprises 12 residues. The CDR3 loop is CACGTSSYEQYF. For the CDR3, the DNA is TGTGCCTGCGGGACTAGCTCTTACGAGCAGTACTTC.

This sequence joins TRBV7-9 and TRBJ2-1; D not resolved. The V end lost 5 bases, the J end lost 3 bases, and 20 bases lay between the germline ends. The CDR3 is 17 amino acids. Germline lookup yields CDR1 SEHNR and CDR2 FQNEAQ (reference sequence). CDR3 sequence (DNA): TGTGCCAGCAGCCCCGGATTAAGGCAGGCAAACTACAATGAGCAGTTCTTC. Translation: CASSPGLRQANYNEQFF.

The chain recombines TRBV5-1 with TRBJ2-2; TRBD2 aligns across 14 bases. CDR1 and CDR2 from the germline V gene are SGHRS and YFSETQ. Trimming at V came to 3 bases and at J to 3 bases, leaving 1 base not matched to a gene. CDR3 length: 16 residues. CDR3 coding DNA: TGCGCCAGCAGCTGGGGACTAGCGGGGGACACCGGGGAGCTGTTTTTT. Protein: CASSWGLAGDTGELFF.

This clone occurred a few times. The J gene is TRBJ2-7, the V gene TRBV6-5; D may be TRBD1 (6 bases). CDR1 is MNHEY and CDR2 is SVGAGI in the germline V gene. This CDR3 has 14 residues. V was trimmed by 8 bases and J by 0 bases, leaving 14 bases between them. CDR3 sequence (DNA): TGTGCCAGCCGCCGGACAGCCGACTCCTACGAGCAGTACTTC. Protein: CASRRTADSYEQYF.

The chain combines TRBV7-8 with TRBJ1-6; 7 nucleotides align to TRBD1. This CDR3 has 15 amino acids. V lost 2 bases to trimming and J lost 7 bases; unmatched junction nucleotides: 5. CDR1 is SGHVS and CDR2 is FQNEAQ in the germline V gene. This chain's CDR3 is CASSLSGTENSPLHF. CDR3 nucleotides: TGTGCCAGCAGCTTATCAGGGACAGAGAATTCACCCCTCCACTTT.

V and J are TRBV9 and TRBJ2-3, with TRBD1 matching over 10 bases. The J segment lost 0 bases and the V segment lost 4 bases, leaving 5 bases of the junction unmatched. CDR3 length equals 16 residues. Germline V gene sequence: CDR1 SGDLS, CDR2 YYNGEE. The CDR3 region has the DNA TGTGCCAGCAGCTTCCGACAGGGGGCTAGCACAGATACGCAGTATTTT. This encodes CASSFRQGASTDTQYF.

CDR3 sequence: CASWGQGSYEQYF. CDR3 nucleotide sequence: TGTGCCAGCTGGGGACAGGGCTCCTACGAGCAGTACTTC. The chain uses TRBV12-3 or TRBV12-4 and TRBJ2-7, with 9 bases matching TRBD1. The V and J ends lost 8 bases and 0 bases, in that order; junction bases with no gene match: 2. The CDR3 runs 13 residues.

The V gene is TRBV24-1, the J gene TRBJ1-1; 9 positions match TRBD1. The CDR3 runs 14 residues. Trimming removed 3 bases from V and 10 bases from J; junction bases left unmatched: 8. CDR1 and CDR2 from the germline V gene are KGHDR and SFDVKD. The CDR3, as DNA: TGTGCCACCAGTGATCCTTGGACAGGGGAGGGAGCTTTCTTT. Protein sequence: CATSDPWTGEGAFF.

The J gene is TRBJ1-6, the V gene TRBV19; the D gene is possibly TRBD1 (6 bases). CDR3 length: 15 residues. V lost 3 bases, J lost 7 bases, and 13 bases lay in between. Germline CDR1 and CDR2: LNHDA and SQIVND (reference sequence). The CDR3 spells CASSMDSLDNSPLHF. CDR3 sequence (DNA): TGTGCCAGTAGTATGGACAGCTTAGACAATTCACCCCTCCACTTT.

The rearrangement uses TRBV7-9 and TRBJ2-1, with 13 bases that match TRBD2. V dropped 2 bases and J dropped 7; count of bases not matched to a gene: 11. The CDR3 loop spans 18 amino acids. Germline V gene sequence: CDR1 SEHNR, CDR2 FQNEAQ (reference sequence). Written as DNA, the CDR3 is TGTGCCAGCAGCTTACCCCACTGGACTAGCGGGAGTTCGAATGAGCAGTTCTTC. Translating it yields CASSLPHWTSGSSNEQFF.

The chain links TRBV18 to TRBJ2-7; 10 bases align to TRBD1. After removal of 2 bases from V and 7 bases from J, the junction contained 5 bases not matched to a gene. CDR1 KGHSH and CDR2 LQKENI come from the germline V gene. CDR3 length: 14 residues. CDR3 sequence (DNA): TGTGCCAGCTCACCAGGACAGGGGGTTCGGGAGCAGTACTTC. Translating gives CASSPGQGVREQYF.

The chain links TRBV19 to TRBJ2-4; maybe TRBD1 (6 bases). The CDR3 spans 14 residues. Germline values: CDR1 LNHDA, CDR2 SQIVND (reference sequence). V was pared by 5 bases and J by 7 bases, with 15 bases between. CDR3 amino acids: CASSGAGDGNIQYF. DNA for the CDR3: TGTGCCAGTAGTGGAGCAGGGGATGGCAACATTCAGTACTTC.